These T cell receptor beta chains were read from a single sample in a study of T cell responses to AZD1222 COVID-19 vaccine. Measured with immunoSEQ multiplex PCR; TCRdb has only the in-frame clones, and not every one. Of approximately 79,000 clones in the sample, 83% were seen once. This sample comprised peripheral blood, obtained 28 days after the second AZD1222 dose. Receptors originate from an adult who received the AZD1222 COVID-19 vaccine. Each CDR3 is given with its conserved first and last residue. A D gene is named only where the DNA matches it firmly. Clone sizes are given selectively: once, few, many, or a class where the clone is expanded.

J: TRBJ1-1; size: .; D: .; V: TRBV6-6; DNA: TGTGCCAGCAGTTACAGGGGAGATGAAGCTTTCTTT; CDR3: CASSYRGDEAFF
J: TRBJ2-7; size: .; D: TRBD2; V: TRBV10-3; DNA: TGTGCCATCAGAGGTGGACTAGCGGGAGACGAGCAGTACTTC; CDR3: CAIRGGLAGDEQYF
J: TRBJ2-6; size: .; D: .; V: TRBV30; DNA: TGTGCCTGGAGTATCGAGAGGGTAGAGGCCAACGTCCTGACTTTC; CDR3: CAWSIERVEANVLTF
J: TRBJ2-7; size: .; D: .; V: TRBV24-1; DNA: TGTGCCACCAGTGACCGCTACGAGCAGTACTTC; CDR3: CATSDRYEQYF
J: TRBJ2-3; size: .; D: TRBD2; V: TRBV29-1; DNA: TGCAGCGTCGAAAGCGGGATTAGCACAGATACGCAGTATTTT; CDR3: CSVESGISTDTQYF
J: TRBJ2-7; size: .; D: .; V: TRBV4-2; DNA: TGTGCCAGCAGCCAAGAAGGGACGAGGGGACGCTACGAGCAGTACTTC; CDR3: CASSQEGTRGRYEQYF
J: TRBJ2-5; size: few; D: .; V: TRBV6-5; DNA: TGTGCCAGCAGGAGGACGGGCCAAGAGACCCAGTACTTC; CDR3: CASRRTGQETQYF
J: TRBJ2-1; size: once; D: TRBD2; V: TRBV2; DNA: TGTGCCAGCAGTGCAACGGGACTAGCCACCAATGAGCAGTTCTTC; CDR3: CASSATGLATNEQFF
J: TRBJ2-1; size: .; D: .; V: TRBV4-1; DNA: TGCGCCAGCAGCCAAGCACCGGGACAACTCAACAATGAGCAGTTCTTC; CDR3: CASSQAPGQLNNEQFF
J: TRBJ1-2; size: .; D: .; V: TRBV9; DNA: TGTGCCAGCAGCGGCCCAGGATGGTATGGCTACACCTTC; CDR3: CASSGPGWYGYTF
J: TRBJ2-1; size: .; D: .; V: TRBV14; DNA: TGTGCCAGCAGCCAACCCGGGATCCCCGGATGGTTCTTC; CDR3: CASSQPGIPGWFF